This T cell receptor (beta chain) comes out of a study of blood T cell repertoires in COVID-19. Study as a whole: COVID-19 samples, acute and convalescent, were from the United States, Italy and Spain.

How the authors handled the data: Quantification of nucleated cells was approximated via reference gene primer amplification. The protocol was immunoSEQ multiplex PCR, while the TCRdb copy is restricted to in-frame clones and leaves out a portion. V and J calls and clone size are copied from that table; D and trimming were computed from the DNA. The sample lists around 200,000 clones, around 84% occurring once. Per germline, CDR1 SGDLS and CDR2 YYNGEE. The V gene lost 4 bases and the J gene lost 8 bases, with 13 bases spanning the gap. The CDR3 contains 14 residues. The TCR comes from a man older than 75 with acute or convalescent COVID-19. This chain joins TRBV9 and TRBJ1-6; D might be TRBD1 (5 bases). Input material: peripheral blood. For the CDR3, the DNA is TGTGCCAGCAGCACCCGACAGAGAGATTCACCCCTCCACTTT. It is translated as CASSTRQRDSPLHF.